At least ten counts were recorded for the clone carrying this T cell receptor (beta chain). Antigen unknown. This entry comes from a study of T-cell memory formation after mild COVID-19. J gave up 5 bases and V 11 bases, and 6 bases lay outside the gene matches. Germline V CDR1 and CDR2: ENHRY, SYGVKD. This CDR3 region has 13 residues. Study-level points and caveats: The authors left the SARS-CoV-2 specificity of second-wave clones peaking on day 37 unconfirmed. CD4+ clones that contracted lay mainly in CM and EM; CD8+ ones lay in EMRA.

TCRdb re-called the 5' RACE reads with MiXCR, one entry per CDR3 protein. The sample carries about 310,000 distinct CDR3 sequences, about a sixth recorded once. The sequenced sample consisted of PBMCs or a T cell subset sorted from them (not recorded which). This TCR came from a man aged 18 to 35 who had mild COVID-19 (a few samples of this study predate the infection). Cell type and time point are not known. This rearrangement joins TRBV10-3 to TRBJ1-4, with TRBD1 identical over 9 bases. Here the CDR3 DNA reads TGTGCCGCCCGGACAGGGGAAAATGAAAAACTGTTTTTT. As protein: CAARTGENEKLFF.